Shown below are 30 T cell receptor beta chains from a single sample sequenced in a study of blood T cell repertoires in COVID-19. Only in-frame clones appear in the TCRdb table, and some are missing; sequencing was by immunoSEQ multiplex PCR. The sample carries 150,000 or so clones, more than 80% recorded once. The sample comprised peripheral blood. The receptor source for this set is a man younger than 30 with COVID-19, enrolled during active disease.

The rearrangement uses TRBV9 and TRBJ2-7; 7 bases agree with TRBD2. V was pared by 0 bases and J by 4 bases, with 4 bases of the junction left unmatched. Looked up from germline, CDR1 is SGDLS and CDR2 is YYNGEE. This CDR3 comprises 14 residues. The CDR3 DNA follows: TGTGCCAGCAGCGTAGGGCCAGCGGGGTACGAGCAGTACTTC. It is translated as CASSVGPAGYEQYF.

V gene TRBV6-2 or TRBV6-3 combines with J gene TRBJ1-1; D is perhaps TRBD1 (5 bases). This CDR3 is built from 13 residues. Germline assignment: CDR1 MNHEY and CDR2 SVGEGT. Trimming took 6 bases from V and 3 from J, leaving 11 bases between them. The CDR3, as DNA: TGTGCCAGCAGCCGACAGACCCACACTGAAGCTTTCTTT. It encodes CASSRQTHTEAFF.

V and J are TRBV18 and TRBJ2-3; D gene ambiguous. CDR3 length equals 12 residues. The germline CDR1 and CDR2 sequences are KGHSH and LQKENI. V was pared by 5 bases and J by 2 bases, with 5 bases between. The CDR3: CASSSSTDTQYF. The CDR3 region has the DNA TGTGCCAGCTCATCCTCCACAGATACGCAGTATTTT.

V gene TRBV11-3 combines with J gene TRBJ2-1; D possibly corresponds to TRBD2 (5 bases). The germline V gene encodes CDR1 SGHNT and CDR2 YENEEA. V was shortened by 5 bases and J by 2 bases, with 10 bases between the two germline ends. This CDR3 comprises 14 residues. The CDR3 protein is CASSLSGAYNEQFF. The CDR3 region has the DNA TGTGCCAGCAGCCTGAGCGGAGCCTACAATGAGCAGTTCTTC.

This sequence joins TRBV5-6 and TRBJ2-1; 11 bases agree with TRBD2. Germline V lookup: CDR1 SGHDT, CDR2 YYEEEE. The J segment lost 7 bases and the V segment lost 0 bases, leaving 6 bases of the junction unmatched. This CDR3 is 16 amino acids long. CDR3 coding DNA: TGTGCCAGCAGCTTGGTGGCTAGCGGGAGGAAAAATGAGCAGTTCTTC. Translating it yields CASSLVASGRKNEQFF. The full variable domain, with the rest looked up from reference TRBV5-6 and TRBJ2-1, is DAGVTQSPTHLIKTRGQQVTLRCSPKSGHDTVSWYQQALGQGPQFIFQYYEEEERQRGNFPDRFSGHQFPNYSSELNVNALLLGDSALYLCASSLVASGRKNEQFFGPGTRLTVL.

This clone was found once. This chain uses TRBV6-1 with TRBJ1-6, with TRBD1 matching over 9 bases. CDR3 size: 14 residues. The V gene end was trimmed by 1 base and the J gene end by 10 bases; junction bases not matched to a gene: 2. The germline V gene encodes CDR1 MNHNS and CDR2 SASEGT. The CDR3 is CASSEDRGRSPLHF. For the CDR3, the DNA is TGTGCCAGCAGTGAAGACAGGGGGCGATCACCCCTCCACTTT.

CDR3 DNA sequence: TGTGCCAGCAGCCGCCCAGACAGGGGGTTTACTGAAGCTTTCTTT. Residues: CASSRPDRGFTEAFF. The chain joins TRBV5-4 to TRBJ1-1, with TRBD1 identical over 9 bases. J lost 5 bases, V lost 4 bases, and 9 bases had no gene match. This CDR3 contains 15 residues. Germline loops: CDR1 SGHNT, CDR2 YYREEE (reference sequence).

The chain joins TRBV6-7 to TRBJ2-1; D may be TRBD2 (6 bases). TRBV6-7 is sorted into the ORF group, with uncertain function. V was cut by 6 bases and J by 5 bases, with 23 bases left in between. The CDR3 extends over 17 amino acids. The CDR3 sequence is CASSPPPLPGVNNEQFF. The CDR3 nucleotides read TGTGCCAGCAGCCCACCACCCCTACCGGGAGTAAACAATGAGCAGTTCTTC.

This chain joins TRBV19 and TRBJ2-1, with D unclear. Trimming stripped 3 bases from V and 2 bases from J, with 11 bases between. CDR3 size: 15 residues. CDR1 and CDR2 (germline): LNHDA, SQIVND (reference sequence). The CDR3 spells CASSITARTYNEQFF. Here the CDR3 DNA reads TGTGCCAGTAGTATCACCGCCAGAACCTACAATGAGCAGTTCTTC.

This chain connects TRBV6-5 to TRBJ2-1, with 7 nucleotides matching TRBD2. The V gene end was trimmed by 2 bases and the J gene end by 14 bases; junction bases not matched to a gene: 9. CDR1 is MNHEY and CDR2 is SVGAGI in the germline V gene. The CDR3 has 13 amino acids. The CDR3: CASSYVGRRWEFF. The DNA of the CDR3 is TGTGCCAGCAGTTACGTCGGGAGGCGGTGGGAGTTCTTC.

V gene TRBV18 combines with J gene TRBJ1-6, with D perhaps matching TRBD1 (5 bases). Germline V gene sequence: CDR1 KGHSH, CDR2 LQKENI. This CDR3 spans 16 amino acids. V gave up 1 base and J gave up 3 bases, with 10 bases separating them. CDR3 nucleotides: TGTGCCAGCTCACCACTTCCCGACAGCTATAATTCACCCCTCCACTTT. It codes for CASSPLPDSYNSPLHF.

This sequence joins TRBV5-1 and TRBJ2-7, with TRBD2 as a possible D gene (7 bases). Trimming took 1 base from V and 2 from J, leaving 13 bases between them. Germline V gene lookup returns CDR1 SGHRS and CDR2 YFSETQ. The CDR3 covers 15 residues. The CDR3 loop is CASSLRGGGPYEQYF. The CDR3 DNA sequence: TGCGCCAGCAGCTTGAGAGGGGGGGGCCCCTACGAGCAGTACTTC.

This clone showed up just once. The rearrangement uses TRBV15 and TRBJ2-7, with 7 bases aligning to TRBD2. Losses at the gene ends were 4 bases for V and 2 bases for J; bases not matched to a gene: 5. From germline, CDR1 is LNHNV and CDR2 YYDKDF (reference sequence). The CDR3 totals 14 residues. This CDR3 reads CATSNSGLTYEQYF. CDR3 coding DNA: TGTGCCACCAGCAATAGCGGGCTAACCTACGAGCAGTACTTC.

The rearrangement joins TRBV27 to TRBJ2-7; 13 nucleotides agree with TRBD2. The germline V gene has CDR1 MNHEY and CDR2 SMNVEV (reference sequence). The CDR3 sequence is 16 residues long. The junction had 8 bases not matched to a gene; V was cut back by 2 bases and J by 7 bases. CDR3 sequence reads: CASSLTGLAGAGEQYF. CDR3 coding DNA: TGTGCCAGCAGTTTAACCGGACTAGCGGGAGCTGGGGAGCAGTACTTC.

The chain uses TRBV30 and TRBJ1-5; no clear D. Per the germline V gene, CDR1 is GTSNPN and CDR2 is SVGIG (reference sequence). The V and J ends lost 3 bases and 1 base respectively, with 19 bases between them. This CDR3 is built from 17 residues. As DNA, the CDR3 is TGTGCCTGGAGAGCTAATCGAGGCGTTGGGAGCAATCAGCCCCAGCATTTT. Translation gives CAWRANRGVGSNQPQHF.

The rearrangement uses TRBV5-1 and TRBJ2-7; TRBD2 agrees at 8 bases. CDR3 length: 16 amino acids. The germline CDR1 and CDR2 sequences are SGHRS and YFSETQ. After removal of 0 bases from V and 3 bases from J, the junction contained 8 bases not matched to a gene. CDR3 coding DNA: TGCGCCAGCAGCTTGGCCAGGGCGGGGGGACGCTACGAGCAGTACTTC. Its protein product is CASSLARAGGRYEQYF.

V gene TRBV24-1 combines with J gene TRBJ2-2; D possibly corresponds to TRBD1 (6 bases). The CDR3 is 16 amino acids. With 1 base removed from V and 0 bases from J, the gap between germline ends came to 8 bases. Germline-derived CDR1 and CDR2 are KGHDR and SFDVKD. The CDR3 DNA sequence: TGTGCCACCAGTGATTTTGGGACACCGAACACCGGGGAGCTGTTTTTT. Translated: CATSDFGTPNTGELFF.

J is TRBJ1-5 and V is TRBV7-9; 7 bases align to TRBD1. Trimming removed 5 bases from V and 6 bases from J; junction bases left unmatched: 16. Germline V gene sequence: CDR1 SEHNR, CDR2 FQNEAQ (reference sequence). The CDR3 sequence is 17 residues long. The CDR3, as DNA: TGTGCCAGCAGCCCAACAAGGTTGACAGGGTATTGTCAGCCCCAGCATTTT. It specifies CASSPTRLTGYCQPQHF. The variable domain in full, with the rest retrieved from reference TRBV7-9 and TRBJ1-5, is DTGVSQNPRHKITKRGQNVTFRCDPISEHNRLYWYRQTLGQGPEFLTYFQNEAQLEKSRLLSDRFSAERPKGSFSTLEIQRTEQGDSAMYLCASSPTRLTGYCQPQHFGDGTRLSIL.

This chain uses TRBV28 with TRBJ1-1; the D is unclear. The V gene lost 7 bases and the J gene lost 8 bases, with 26 bases spanning the gap. This CDR3 spans 16 amino acids. CDR1 and CDR2 from the germline V gene are MDHEN and SYDVKM. The CDR3 sequence: CASNLRGEGPGREAFF. The CDR3 nucleotides read TGTGCCAGCAATCTACGGGGAGAGGGCCCTGGCAGAGAAGCTTTCTTT.

This chain joins TRBV5-1 and TRBJ2-7, with 9 bases matching TRBD1. Germline values: CDR1 SGHRS, CDR2 YFSETQ. The CDR3 loop spans 15 amino acids. Trimming at V came to 4 bases and at J to 2 bases, leaving 7 bases not matched to a gene. In nucleotides, the CDR3 is TGCGCCAGCAGCGCCCCCGGGACAGGGCCCTACGAGCAGTACTTC. Its translation: CASSAPGTGPYEQYF.

This sequence joins TRBV27 and TRBJ2-3; TRBD2 matches at 10 bases. V was clipped by 4 bases and J by 1 base; unmatched bases: 5. Germline-derived CDR1 and CDR2 are MNHEY and SMNVEV (reference sequence). The CDR3 consists of 16 residues. Written as DNA, the CDR3 is TGTGCCAGCAGTTACCTCGGACTAGCGGGCACAGATACGCAGTATTTT. Its translation is CASSYLGLAGTDTQYF.

V usage is TRBV6-2 or TRBV6-3 and J usage is TRBJ2-1; D unresolved. This CDR3 comprises 13 residues. Germline loops: CDR1 MNHEY, CDR2 SVGEGT. Trimming shortened V by 6 bases and J by 3 bases, and 9 bases separated the two germline ends. CDR3 region: CASSPGFYNEQFF. The DNA of the CDR3 is TGTGCCAGCAGCCCCGGGTTCTACAATGAGCAGTTCTTC.

This chain connects TRBV7-3 to TRBJ2-1; tentatively, D is TRBD2 (5 bases). From germline, CDR1 is SGHTA and CDR2 FQGTGA. The ends were cut back, 1 base at V and 7 bases at J, with 11 bases in the middle. The CDR3 spans 14 residues. The CDR3 nucleotides read TGTGCCAGCAGCTTAAGCAACAGCGGAAATGAGCAGTTCTTC. Its translation is CASSLSNSGNEQFF.

The chain joins TRBV27 to TRBJ2-1; tentative D call: TRBD1 (6 bases). The V gene lost 5 bases and the J gene lost 5 bases, with 13 bases spanning the gap. CDR3 length: 14 residues. CDR1 and CDR2 (germline): MNHEY, SMNVEV (reference sequence). Written as DNA, the CDR3 is TGTGCCAGCAGTACACAGGGACGCCACAATGAGCAGTTCTTC. Translating gives CASSTQGRHNEQFF.

The chain recombines TRBV19 with TRBJ1-5; 7 bases map to TRBD1. V trimming: 2 bases; J trimming: 5 bases; junction bases outside the gene matches: 6. The germline CDR1 and CDR2 sequences are LNHDA and SQIVND (reference sequence). The CDR3 loop spans 15 amino acids. Here the CDR3 reads CASSIIGDRYQPQHF. CDR3 nucleotides: TGTGCCAGTAGTATAATAGGGGACAGATATCAGCCCCAGCATTTT.

Regarding this clone: At one of its ends the junction is not consistent with the germline gene, which may arise from a read error. The chain uses TRBV28 and TRBJ1-4, with TRBD1 matching over 11 bases. CDR3 length: 13 amino acids. Germline assignment: CDR1 MDHEN and CDR2 SYDVKM. CDR3 region: CASWTGGFEKLLF. Here the CDR3 DNA reads TGTGCCAGCTGGACAGGGGGCTTTGAAAAACTGCTTTTT.

The chain is built from TRBV21-1 and TRBJ2-7; the D call of TRBD2 is as the table states it, not checked on the DNA. TRBV21-1 is a pseudogene. The CDR3 spans 13 residues. CDR3 protein: CASSPEISYEQYF. CDR3 sequence (DNA): TGTGCCAGCAGCCCCGAGATCTCCTACGAGCAGTACTTC.

Comment on this clone: The conserved final phenylalanine or tryptophan is absent from the CDR3, which likely points to a read error. Because the CDR3's place on the DNA is in doubt, the DNA is left out and the CDR3 is given as listed by TCRdb. The genes are TRBV23-1 and TRBJ2-7; the table's TRBD2 call for D was not verified on the DNA. TRBV23-1 is noted as an ORF with a role that remains uncertain. The CDR3 adds up to 10 amino acids, both ends counted. The CDR3 sequence: CASSRREGLE.

The chain is built from TRBV6-6 and TRBJ1-1; 10 bases fit TRBD1. The CDR3 runs to 13 residues. Trimming took 7 bases from V and 7 from J; bases not matched to a gene: 6. Germline CDR1 MNHNY, CDR2 SVGAGI (reference sequence). CDR3 sequence (DNA): TGTGCCAGCATCCTACGGGACAGGGGTGAAGCTTTCTTT. It encodes CASILRDRGEAFF.

The V gene is TRBV28, the J gene TRBJ1-2, with TRBD1 identical over 7 bases. The CDR3 has 13 amino acids. The V segment lost 7 bases and the J segment 5 bases; nucleotides outside the gene matches: 7. Germline CDR1 reads MDHEN; CDR2 reads SYDVKM. This CDR3 reads CASTPGQVYGYTF. CDR3 coding DNA: TGTGCCAGCACTCCTGGACAGGTATATGGCTACACCTTC.